These T cell receptor beta chains were read from a single sample in a study of shared T cell receptors in the human thymus. Sequenced by immunoSEQ multiplex PCR; TCRdb stores in-frame clones only, minus some. The table has hundreds of thousands of clones, around 85% seen once. In addition, the sample was reused for a study of human thymus T cells.

The specimen was thymocytes. These receptors were obtained from a girl under three years old with a congenital heart defect. The CDR3 runs from the conserved cysteine through the conserved F or W. A D gene is named only where the DNA matches it firmly. Not every row has a clone size; where given, it reads once, few, many or a size class.

j_gene: TRBJ2-7; v_gene: TRBV5-1; abundance: few; d_gene: .; len: 19; CDR3nt: TGCGCCAGCAGCCCAGATCCACCGAACGCAGGGGGGTGGTCCTACGAGCAGTACTTC; CDR3aa: CASSPDPPNAGGWSYEQYF
j_gene: TRBJ2-3; v_gene: TRBV7-2; abundance: .; d_gene: .; len: 15; CDR3nt: TGTGCCAGCACCTCGAGGGGGGGCGGAACAGATACGCAGTATTTT; CDR3aa: CASTSRGGGTDTQYF
j_gene: TRBJ2-2; v_gene: TRBV5-4; abundance: .; d_gene: TRBD2; len: 15; CDR3nt: TGTGCCAGCAGTCCCCGCGGGGGGGCCGACGGGGAGCTGTTTTTT; CDR3aa: CASSPRGGADGELFF
j_gene: TRBJ1-2; v_gene: TRBV4-3; abundance: .; d_gene: .; len: 20; CDR3nt: TGCGCCAGCAGCCAAGTCTCGAAGAAAGGCGGGGGCGGTAGAGACTATGGCTACACCTTC; CDR3aa: CASSQVSKKGGGGRDYGYTF
j_gene: TRBJ2-7; v_gene: TRBV4-2; abundance: .; d_gene: .; len: 13; CDR3nt: TGTGCCAGCAGCCGGAGGGGATTCTACGAGCAGTACTTC; CDR3aa: CASSRRGFYEQYF
j_gene: TRBJ2-5; v_gene: TRBV5-1; abundance: .; d_gene: .; len: 14; CDR3nt: TGCGCCAGCAGCAATCAAGGGGACCAAGAGACCCAGTACTTC; CDR3aa: CASSNQGDQETQYF
j_gene: TRBJ1-1; v_gene: TRBV9; abundance: .; d_gene: .; len: 15; CDR3nt: TGTGCCAGCAGCGAATTTAGCAGGGGAAACACTGAAGCTTTCTTT; CDR3aa: CASSEFSRGNTEAFF
j_gene: TRBJ2-3; v_gene: TRBV5-1; abundance: .; d_gene: .; len: 15; CDR3nt: TGCGCCAGCAGCTTTCCGAACTCTAGAACAGATACGCAGTATTTT; CDR3aa: CASSFPNSRTDTQYF
j_gene: TRBJ2-1; v_gene: TRBV5-8; abundance: once; d_gene: .; len: 14; CDR3nt: TGTGCCAGCAGCTTGGTTCTGGGAGACAATGAGCAGTTCTTC; CDR3aa: CASSLVLGDNEQFF
j_gene: TRBJ1-1; v_gene: TRBV2; abundance: .; d_gene: TRBD1; len: 14; CDR3nt: TGTGCCAGCAGTGGGGACAGGGCGGGAACTGAAGCTTTCTTT; CDR3aa: CASSGDRAGTEAFF
j_gene: TRBJ2-7; v_gene: TRBV20-1; abundance: .; d_gene: .; len: 10; CDR3nt: TGCAGTCCCTATATCTACGAGCAGTACTTC; CDR3aa: CSPYIYEQYF
j_gene: TRBJ2-7; v_gene: TRBV10-3; abundance: few; d_gene: .; len: 17; CDR3nt: TGTGCCATCAGTGAGTCGCCCAACAGGGCCCTCTCCTACGAGCAGTACTTC; CDR3aa: CAISESPNRALSYEQYF